This record looks at one TCR beta chain sequence and its context. Its specificity is unknown. One entry per CDR3 protein, called by TCRdb with MiXCR from the 5' RACE reads. In the table there are approximately 260,000 distinct CDR3 sequences, around 15% of which are singletons. These data come from a study of T-cell memory formation after mild COVID-19. Regarding the study as a whole: The authors did not confirm SARS-CoV-2 specificity of second-wave clones peaking day 37. Clones that contracted from day 15 to 85 were balanced CD4/CD8, while later expanders leaned CD4+.

This CDR3 region has 13 residues. The germline CDR1 and CDR2 sequences are SGHTA and FQGNSA. V was clipped by 0 bases and J by 6 bases, with 8 bases between them. Sequencing was performed on PBMCs or a T cell subset sorted from them (not recorded which). The rearrangement joins TRBV7-2 to TRBJ1-1; D is unclear. This TCR was recovered from a man aged 18 to 30 who had mild COVID-19 (a few samples of this study predate the infection). Cell type and time point are not known. The CDR3 loop reads CASSLARGAEAFF. CDR3 nucleotides: TGTGCCAGCAGCTTAGCGCGAGGCGCTGAAGCTTTCTTT.